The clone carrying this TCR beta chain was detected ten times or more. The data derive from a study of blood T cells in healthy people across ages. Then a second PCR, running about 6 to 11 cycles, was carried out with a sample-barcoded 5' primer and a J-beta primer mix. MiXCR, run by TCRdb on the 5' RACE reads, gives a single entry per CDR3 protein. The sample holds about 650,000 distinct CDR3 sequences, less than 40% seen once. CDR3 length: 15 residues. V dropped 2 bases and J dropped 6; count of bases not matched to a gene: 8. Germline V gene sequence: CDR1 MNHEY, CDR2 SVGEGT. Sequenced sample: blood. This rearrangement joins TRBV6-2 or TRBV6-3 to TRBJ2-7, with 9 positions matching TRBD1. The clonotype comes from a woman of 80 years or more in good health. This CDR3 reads CASSYLDRGRGEQYF. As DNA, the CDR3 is TGTGCCAGCAGTTACCTGGACAGGGGCAGGGGCGAGCAGTACTTC.